These T cell receptor beta chains were read from a single sample in a study of regulatory T cells in long-lasting Graves disease. TCRdb re-called the multiplex PCR reads with MiXCR, one entry per CDR3 protein. The repertoire holds about half a million distinct CDR3 sequences, with approximately 23% as singletons. Sequencing was performed on peripheral blood mononuclear cells (PBMCs), taken when the disease was refractory, from a patient treated with antithyroid drugs. The receptors here all came from a female donor with Graves disease. Both conserved end residues are part of each CDR3. The order of the fields is clone size, J gene, D gene, V gene, CDR3 DNA, CDR3 protein. A D gene is named only where the DNA matches it firmly. Clone size is given for some rows only: seen once, a few or many times, or a class if the clone is expanded.

many,TRBJ2-5,TRBD1,TRBV7-9,TGTGCCAGCAGCTCGACCGGGACAGGGAGGGAGACCCAGTACTTC,CASSSTGTGRETQYF
many,TRBJ1-5,.,TRBV28,TGTGCCAGCAGTTTAATTCATCAGCCCCAGCATTTT,CASSLIHQPQHF
.,TRBJ2-7,TRBD1,TRBV15,TGTGCCACCAGCAGAGGTTCGGGACAGGCCTACGAGCAGTACTTC,CATSRGSGQAYEQYF
.,TRBJ1-3,.,TRBV7-9,TGTGCCAGCAGCTGGATCGGGACTGAAAACACCATATATTTT,CASSWIGTENTIYF
.,TRBJ2-5,.,TRBV3-1,TGTGCCAGCGGCCAAGGGCCGGTGGTCCAAGAGACCCAGTACTTC,CASGQGPVVQETQYF
few,TRBJ2-6,.,TRBV5-5,TGTGCCAGCAGCTTGTACGCGTTCCCGAGAAAATCGGTCGGGGCCAACGTCCTGACTTTC,CASSLYAFPRKSVGANVLTF
.,TRBJ1-5,.,TRBV6-1,TGTGCCAGCAGCCCTCCCTGGGGGGGCAATCAGCCCCAGCATTTT,CASSPPWGGNQPQHF
.,TRBJ2-5,TRBD2,TRBV7-2,TGTGCCAGCAGCTTATCTCCGGGACTAGCGGGGGGGGGGGAGACCCAGTACTTC,CASSLSPGLAGGGETQYF
.,TRBJ1-1,.,TRBV3-1,TGTGCCAGCAGCCAAGGTTTGGCAGTACCGGACACTGAAGCTTTCTTT,CASSQGLAVPDTEAFF
many,TRBJ1-1,.,TRBV12-3/TRBV12-4,TGTGCCAGCAGTTTCTTGGGACTCCGATTTGGGAACACTGAAGCTTTCTTT,CASSFLGLRFGNTEAFF
.,TRBJ1-2,TRBD1,TRBV4-1,TGCGCCAGTAAACCACCGGGGACAGTCTATGGCTACACCTTC,CASKPPGTVYGYTF
many,TRBJ2-2,.,TRBV7-6,TGTGCCAGCAGCTTAGAGGGATCAGGCACCGGGGAGCTGTTTTTT,CASSLEGSGTGELFF
few,TRBJ2-7,.,TRBV30,TGTGCCTGGAGTGACCAGTCCTACGAGCAGTACTTC,CAWSDQSYEQYF
many,TRBJ1-2,.,TRBV28,TGTGCCAGCAGCCACATTGATGGCTACACCTTC,CASSHIDGYTF
.,TRBJ2-6,.,TRBV12-3/TRBV12-4,TGTGCCAGCAGTTACGCCCGGGGGCTTTCTGGGGCCAACGTCCTGACTTTC,CASSYARGLSGANVLTF
few,TRBJ2-2,.,TRBV28,TGTGCCAGCAGGGTAGGACAGTACACCGGGGAGCTGTTTTTT,CASRVGQYTGELFF
.,TRBJ2-5,TRBD2,TRBV6-2/TRBV6-3,TGTGCCAGCAGTCGATTCGGGACTAGCGGGGGGGCCGAGACCCAGTACTTC,CASSRFGTSGGAETQYF
many,TRBJ1-1,TRBD1,TRBV29-1,TGCAGCGGGGACAGGGGAATAGGGACTGAAGCTTTCTTT,CSGDRGIGTEAFF
.,TRBJ1-1,.,TRBV5-5,TGTGCCAGCAGCTTGCGGACAGAAACGGCTGAAGCTTTCTTT,CASSLRTETAEAFF
many,TRBJ1-6,.,TRBV20-1,TGCAGTGCTAGGAAGGGAACCTATAATTCACCCCTCCACTTT,CSARKGTYNSPLHF
.,TRBJ2-2,.,TRBV3-1,TGTGCCAGCAGCCGAGGCTCGGAAACCGGGGAGCTGTTTTTT,CASSRGSETGELFF
many,TRBJ1-2,.,TRBV6-1,TGTGCCAGCAGGTTAAATCTGCTTGGCTATGGCTACACCTTC,CASRLNLLGYGYTF
many,TRBJ1-5,.,TRBV2,TGTGCCAGCAGTGAATTGGGGAGGAATCAGCCCCAGCATTTT,CASSELGRNQPQHF
.,TRBJ1-6,.,TRBV5-1,TGCGCCAGCAGCTTTGGGATAACTAATTCACCCCTCCACTTT,CASSFGITNSPLHF
many,TRBJ1-2,TRBD1,TRBV2,TGTGCCAGCACCTTGACAGGGACTATCGATGGCTACACCTTC,CASTLTGTIDGYTF
.,TRBJ2-2,.,TRBV4-3,TGCGCCAGCAGCCAAAGGCTAGTGGTCGCCGGGGAGCTGTTTTTT,CASSQRLVVAGELFF
many,TRBJ1-1,.,TRBV2,TGTGCCAGCAGGGAGGGCTCAGAAGCTTTCTTT,CASREGSEAFF
.,TRBJ1-5,.,TRBV20-1,TGCAGTGCCACACCAGGGCTTTATAGCAATCAGCCCCAGCATTTT,CSATPGLYSNQPQHF
many,TRBJ2-4,.,TRBV24-1,TGTGCCACCAGTGACAGGGGAGCCAAAAACATTCAGTACTTC,CATSDRGAKNIQYF
.,TRBJ2-7,.,TRBV7-8,TGTGCCAGCAGCTTACCGACGACGAGCGGGTTCAGCTACGAGCAGTACTTC,CASSLPTTSGFSYEQYF
many,TRBJ2-7,.,TRBV28,TGTGCCAGCAGTTTATTGTTGAAAACACCCCTTTCCTACGAGCAGTACTTC,CASSLLLKTPLSYEQYF
.,TRBJ2-1,.,TRBV7-7,TGTGCTAGCAGCCCCGGGGCCAGGGGAGCCTACAATGAGCAGTTCTTC,CASSPGARGAYNEQFF
many,TRBJ2-2,.,TRBV7-3,TGTGCCAGCAGCAACCGGGACCTGGGCACCGGGGAGCTGTTTTTT,CASSNRDLGTGELFF
.,TRBJ1-5,.,TRBV20-1,TGCAGTGCTAGATTGGGGGCCAGTAATCAGCCCCAGCATTTT,CSARLGASNQPQHF
few,TRBJ1-3,TRBD1,TRBV7-2,TGTGCCAGCAGCCGCCGGACAGGCCTCTCTGGAAACACCATATATTTT,CASSRRTGLSGNTIYF
few,TRBJ2-1,TRBD2,TRBV15,TGTGCCACCAGCAGCCCGGGACTAGGATACAATGAGCAGTTCTTC,CATSSPGLGYNEQFF
many,TRBJ2-5,TRBD2,TRBV7-2,TGTGCCAGCAGCCCGCGGGAGGGCTATGAGACCCAGTACTTC,CASSPREGYETQYF
.,TRBJ2-1,TRBD1,TRBV19,TGTGCCAGTAAACAGGGGGCCAATGAGCAGTTCTTC,CASKQGANEQFF
many,TRBJ2-5,TRBD2,TRBV7-2,TGTGCCAGCAGCCCGAGGGTTGGGACTAGCGGAGGCCTCCAAGAGACCCAGTACTTC,CASSPRVGTSGGLQETQYF
.,TRBJ2-1,.,TRBV28,TGTGCCAGCAGTACCTCCAGGGGTAATGAGCAGTTCTTC,CASSTSRGNEQFF
.,TRBJ1-2,.,TRBV5-4,TGTGCCAGCAGCTTGGGGCAGGGGCGCTATGGCTACACCTTC,CASSLGQGRYGYTF
few,TRBJ1-2,TRBD1,TRBV19,TGTGCCAGTAGTATGCTTTCCGGACAGGCCCTTAACTATGGCTACACCTTC,CASSMLSGQALNYGYTF
.,TRBJ1-2,.,TRBV30,TGTGCCTGTCGACAGACTCTGGGTTGGGGCCACACCTTC,CACRQTLGWGHTF
many,TRBJ1-2,.,TRBV7-8,TGTGCCAGCAGCTTAGTAGATGGGGGGCGCGGTGGCTACACCTTC,CASSLVDGGRGGYTF
many,TRBJ1-3,TRBD1,TRBV2,TGTGCCAGCAGGGGACAGGGGGCTGTTGGAAACACCATATATTTT,CASRGQGAVGNTIYF
.,TRBJ1-5,.,TRBV4-2,TGTGCCAGCAGCCAAGATCTGGGGGGTAGCCAGCCCCAGCATTTT,CASSQDLGGSQPQHF
many,TRBJ1-4,.,TRBV28,TGTGCCAGCAGCCCGGGGGGGCCCGATGAAAAACTGTTTTTT,CASSPGGPDEKLFF
once,TRBJ2-7,.,TRBV7-2,TGTGCCAGCAGTCTTCGACACCACTACGAGCAGTACTTC,CASSLRHHYEQYF
many,TRBJ2-5,TRBD1,TRBV3-1,TGTGCCAGCAGCCAACGGACAGGGGAAGAGACCCAGTACTTC,CASSQRTGEETQYF
.,TRBJ1-1,.,TRBV7-8,TGTGCCAGCAGCCCGACTCCCATGAACACTGAAGCTTTCTTT,CASSPTPMNTEAFF
.,TRBJ2-5,.,TRBV5-4,TGTGCCAGCAGCTTGGTGGTGGCTGGTTGGGAGACCCAGTACTTC,CASSLVVAGWETQYF
many,TRBJ2-7,TRBD2,TRBV12-3/TRBV12-4,TGTGCCAGCAGTTCGGGCGGGAGTGGGGACGAGCAGTACTTC,CASSSGGSGDEQYF
many,TRBJ1-1,.,TRBV30,TGTGCCTGGAGTGGAGGACGGGGCCCTAACACTGAAGCTTTCTTT,CAWSGGRGPNTEAFF
few,TRBJ1-1,.,TRBV7-9,TGTGCCAGCAGCTTACAGGGTGATGGTGAAGCTTTCTTT,CASSLQGDGEAFF
.,TRBJ2-2,.,TRBV24-1,TGTGCCACCAGTGAGACGACAGGCAGTCCCGGGGAGCTGTTTTTT,CATSETTGSPGELFF
.,TRBJ2-5,.,TRBV30,TGTGCCTGGAGCGGGTATTTACGGGAGACCCAGTACTTC,CAWSGYLRETQYF
.,TRBJ1-5,.,TRBV5-5,TGTGCCAGCAGCCGCGGGGAGGGTGGTCAGCCCCAGCATTTT,CASSRGEGGQPQHF
.,TRBJ2-2,.,TRBV7-2,TGTGCCAGCAGCGGGACACCGAACACCGGGGAGCTGTTTTTT,CASSGTPNTGELFF